This T cell receptor (beta chain) was sequenced in a study of shared clonotypes between healthy human individuals. Study-level background: Donor ages ranged 18 to 49 years: a couple of women, a few men. General study results and limits: Researchers sampled blood only, noting tissue repertoires likely differ.

Turning to this clone: Its antigen is unknown.

Between the trimmed V and J ends, which lost 2 bases and 4 bases, there was a span of 12 bases. This CDR3 comprises 14 residues. CDR1 GTSNPN and CDR2 SVGIG come from the germline V gene (reference sequence). Original data processing: Junction-only sequences produced by ImmunoSEQ had no quality scores, so filtering differed. Profiled with immunoSEQ multiplex PCR; TCRdb holds only in-frame clones, not every one. The V and J calls and clone size were taken over from that table, and D and trimming were inferred from the DNA. The sample shows approximately 510,000 clones, 79% of them seen only once. V gene TRBV30 combines with J gene TRBJ2-1; a possible D gene is TRBD1 (7 bases). The receptor comes from a woman aged 35 to 49 in good health. Some clones in this sample may be carry-over from other donors' samples. Source material: PBMCs. CDR3 sequence (DNA): TGTGCCTGGAGTCAGGGGGGAGTATACAATGAGCAGTTCTTC. Residues: CAWSQGGVYNEQFF.